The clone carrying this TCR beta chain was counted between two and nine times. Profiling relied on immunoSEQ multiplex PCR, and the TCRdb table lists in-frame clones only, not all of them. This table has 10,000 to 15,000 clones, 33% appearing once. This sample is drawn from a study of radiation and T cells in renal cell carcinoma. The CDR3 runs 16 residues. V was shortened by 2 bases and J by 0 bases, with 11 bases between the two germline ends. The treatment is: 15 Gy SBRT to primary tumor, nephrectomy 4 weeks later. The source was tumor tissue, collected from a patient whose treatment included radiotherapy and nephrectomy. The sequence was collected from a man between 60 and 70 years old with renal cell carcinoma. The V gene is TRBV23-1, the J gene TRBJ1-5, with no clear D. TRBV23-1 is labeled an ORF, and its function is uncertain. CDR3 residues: CASSQEGESSNQPQHF. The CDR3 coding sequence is TGCGCCAGCAGTCAAGAGGGAGAGTCTAGCAATCAGCCCCAGCATTTT.